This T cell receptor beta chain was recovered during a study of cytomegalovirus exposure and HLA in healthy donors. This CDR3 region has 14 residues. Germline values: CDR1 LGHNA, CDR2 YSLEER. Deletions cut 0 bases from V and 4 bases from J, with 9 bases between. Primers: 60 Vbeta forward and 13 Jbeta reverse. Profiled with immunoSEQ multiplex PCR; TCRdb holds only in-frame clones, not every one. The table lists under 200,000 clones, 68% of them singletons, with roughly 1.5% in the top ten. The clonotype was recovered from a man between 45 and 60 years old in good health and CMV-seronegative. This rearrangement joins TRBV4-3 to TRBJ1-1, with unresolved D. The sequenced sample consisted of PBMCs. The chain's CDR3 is CASSQDRAGTEAFF. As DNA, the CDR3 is TGCGCCAGCAGCCAAGATAGAGCGGGCACTGAAGCTTTCTTT.